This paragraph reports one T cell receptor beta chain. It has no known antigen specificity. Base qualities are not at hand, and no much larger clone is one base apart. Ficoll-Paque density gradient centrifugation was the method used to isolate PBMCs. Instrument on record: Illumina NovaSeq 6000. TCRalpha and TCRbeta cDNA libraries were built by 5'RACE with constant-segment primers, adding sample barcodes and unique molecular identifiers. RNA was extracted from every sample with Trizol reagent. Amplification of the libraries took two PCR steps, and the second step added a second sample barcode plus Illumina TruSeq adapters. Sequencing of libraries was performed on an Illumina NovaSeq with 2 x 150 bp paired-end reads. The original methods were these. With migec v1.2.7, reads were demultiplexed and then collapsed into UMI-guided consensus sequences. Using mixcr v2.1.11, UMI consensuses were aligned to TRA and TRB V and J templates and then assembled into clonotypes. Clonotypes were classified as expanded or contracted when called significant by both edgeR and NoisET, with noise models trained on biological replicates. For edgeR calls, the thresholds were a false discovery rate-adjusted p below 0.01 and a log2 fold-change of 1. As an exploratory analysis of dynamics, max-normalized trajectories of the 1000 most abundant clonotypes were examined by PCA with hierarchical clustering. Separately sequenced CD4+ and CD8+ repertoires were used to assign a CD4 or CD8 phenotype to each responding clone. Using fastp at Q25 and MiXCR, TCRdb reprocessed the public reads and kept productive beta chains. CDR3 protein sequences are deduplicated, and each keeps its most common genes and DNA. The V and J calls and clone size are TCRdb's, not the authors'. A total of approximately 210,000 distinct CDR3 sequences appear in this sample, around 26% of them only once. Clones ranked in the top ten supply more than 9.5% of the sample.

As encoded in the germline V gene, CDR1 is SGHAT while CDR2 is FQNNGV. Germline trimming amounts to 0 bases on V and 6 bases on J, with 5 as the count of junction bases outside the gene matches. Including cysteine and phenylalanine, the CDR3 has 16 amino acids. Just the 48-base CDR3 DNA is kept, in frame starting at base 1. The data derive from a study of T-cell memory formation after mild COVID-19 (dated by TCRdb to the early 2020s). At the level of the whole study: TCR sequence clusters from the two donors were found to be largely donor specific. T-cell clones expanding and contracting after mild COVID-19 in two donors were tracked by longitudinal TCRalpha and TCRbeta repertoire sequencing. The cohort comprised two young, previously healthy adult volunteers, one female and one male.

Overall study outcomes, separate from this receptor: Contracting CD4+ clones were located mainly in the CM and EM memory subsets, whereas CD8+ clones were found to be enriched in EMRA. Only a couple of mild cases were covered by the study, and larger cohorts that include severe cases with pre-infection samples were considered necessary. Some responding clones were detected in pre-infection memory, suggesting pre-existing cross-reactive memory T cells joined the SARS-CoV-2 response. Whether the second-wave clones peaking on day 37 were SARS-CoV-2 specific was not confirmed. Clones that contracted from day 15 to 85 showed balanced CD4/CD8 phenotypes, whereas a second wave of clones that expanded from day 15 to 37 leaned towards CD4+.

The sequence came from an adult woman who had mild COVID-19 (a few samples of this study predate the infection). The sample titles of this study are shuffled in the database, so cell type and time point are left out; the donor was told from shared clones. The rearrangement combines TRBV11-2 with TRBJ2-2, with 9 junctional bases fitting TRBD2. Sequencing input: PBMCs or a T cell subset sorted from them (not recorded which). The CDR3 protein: CASSLDKRGAPGELFF. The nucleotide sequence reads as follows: TGTGCCAGCAGCTTAGATAAGCGGGGGGCTCCCGGGGAGCTGTTTTTT.